Here is one T cell receptor (beta chain) with its context. In its sample, this clone was seen a few times. Its antigen remains undetermined. Per-nucleotide qualities are absent, and no much larger clonotype sits a single base away. This sample is drawn from a study of CD8+ T cells in alopecia areata listed by TCRdb under 2018. Regarding the research as a whole: The treated patients took part in an open-label pilot trial in which moderate-to-severe alopecia areata was treated with oral tofacitinib at 5 to 10 mg twice daily. Biopsies were taken from tofacitinib-treated patients at baseline and again at 4 and 24 weeks into treatment, and several of those patients also had a later scalp biopsy. Tofacitinib was administered for 6 to 18 months, and 6 months of follow-up off drug were then conducted to assess delayed response and recurrence. Disease severity in treated patients was measured with the SALT score, which quantifies the percentage of affected scalp surface area. RNA came from the PAXgene miRNA kit for fixed scalp, the miRNeasy kit for PBMCs, and the RNeasy kit for mouse skin. Amplification of TCRbeta CDR3 regions was done by immunoSEQ multiplex PCR using 35 Vbeta forward primers and 13 Jbeta reverse primers. On the human side, TCRbeta sequencing was run on scalp tissue and on sorted CD4+ and CD8+ peripheral blood T cells from healthy controls and from alopecia areata patients with either patchy or totalis/universalis disease. In both human patients and the C3H/HeJ mouse model, the study applied high-throughput TCRbeta sequencing to look at T cell clonal expansion in alopecia areata. Scalp clonality was compared across normal scalp (n=4), patchy alopecia areata scalp (n=8), and alopecia totalis/universalis scalp (n=8). Overall study outcomes, separate from this receptor: Scalp clonality and the number of expanded CD8+ clones among the top 100 scalp clones were significantly decreased by tofacitinib. Because the treated cohort was small and had just a single nonresponder, larger studies are needed to establish links between baseline CD8+ expansion and response. Compared with normal scalp, lesional scalp had higher clonality and more expanded CD8+ clones, particularly in alopecia totalis/universalis, a pattern that suggests antigenic drive. During tofacitinib treatment, many expanded lesional clones remained in scalp and blood, and this persistence may partly explain relapse after treatment is stopped. Scalp TCR repertoire analysis is complicated because resident alphabeta T cells in normal human skin are also sequenced, whereas mouse skin is dominated by gammadelta T cells. TCR sequences shared between patients were less clear than in mice, possibly partly because of HLA diversity in the patient population.

Library preparation used the immunoSEQ multiplex PCR assay. RNA was extracted from all samples and reverse transcribed into cDNA, which served as template for TCR sequencing. SuperScript III was used to make first-strand cDNA, primed with a 2:1 mix of oligo-dT and random hexamers. Amplification bias was assessed with a synthetic immune receptor repertoire, and residual bias was removed computationally. As for the original processing: Raw reads were preprocessed to remove errors, and CDR3 was defined by IMGT conventions from the conserved cysteine to phenylalanine. Clonality was computed by normalizing Shannon entropy by log2 of the number of productive unique TCRs and subtracting the result from 1. CD4 or CD8 identity of scalp clones was inferred by cross-referencing scalp TCRbeta sequences with sorted blood CD4 and CD8 repertoires. In TCRdb, the immuneACCESS table is reduced to in-frame sequences with V and J assigned. These tables do not hold every clone; where another copy was compared, an unresolved V gene accounts for under half, and the others remain unexplained. V and J calls and clone size are as listed in that table; D and trimming were resolved from the DNA. Across this sample there are 130,000 or so clones, with over 55% seen only once. The ten biggest clones cover roughly 5% of the sample.

The meaning of the sample's time point label: approximately 4 weeks on oral tofacitinib. The sample's treatment or condition label, decoded: oral pan-JAK inhibitor, 5-10 mg twice daily. Peripheral blood and lesional scalp punch biopsies were obtained from patients with alopecia areata. PBMCs were isolated by density centrifugation and stained for CD3, CD4 and CD8, after which CD4+ and CD8+ T cells were sorted on a FACSAria. For CDR1 and CDR2, the germline V gene lists SQVTM and ANQGSEA. V loses 2 bases at its end and J loses 0 bases; junction bases beyond the gene matches: 13. The CDR3 contains 18 residues, cysteine and phenylalanine counted. Only the CDR3 DNA stays, 54 bases, in frame from base 1.

The receptor comes from a human donor with alopecia areata. This sample comprised CD4+ T cells sorted from blood, obtained at week 4, from a patient treated with tofacitinib. Here the chain combines TRBV29-1 and TRBJ2-3; 8 middle bases align to TRBD2. The CDR3 region has the sequence CSVELRSAVAGSTDTQYF. The base sequence is TGCAGCGTTGAATTACGGTCGGCGGTAGCGGGGAGCACAGATACGCAGTATTTT.